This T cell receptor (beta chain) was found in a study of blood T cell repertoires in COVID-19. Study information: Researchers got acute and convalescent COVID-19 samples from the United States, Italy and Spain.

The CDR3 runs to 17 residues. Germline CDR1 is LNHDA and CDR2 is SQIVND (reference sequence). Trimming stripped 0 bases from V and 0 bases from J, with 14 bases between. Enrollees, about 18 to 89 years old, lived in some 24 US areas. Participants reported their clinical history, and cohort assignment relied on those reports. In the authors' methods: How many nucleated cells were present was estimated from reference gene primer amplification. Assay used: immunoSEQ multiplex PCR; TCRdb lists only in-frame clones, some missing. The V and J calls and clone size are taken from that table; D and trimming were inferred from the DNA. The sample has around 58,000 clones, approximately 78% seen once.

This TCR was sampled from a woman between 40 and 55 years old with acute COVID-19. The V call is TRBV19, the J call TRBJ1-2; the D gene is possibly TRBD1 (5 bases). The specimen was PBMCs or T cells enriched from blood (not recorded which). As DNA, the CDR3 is TGTGCCAGTAGTATAGATCCTACAGGTCTTTCTAACTATGGCTACACCTTC. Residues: CASSIDPTGLSNYGYTF.